The next 26 T cell receptor beta chains were all read from a single sample in a study. TCRdb re-called the RT-PCR reads through MiXCR, storing one row per CDR3 protein. The sample consists of about 700,000 distinct CDR3 sequences, approximately 14% of them appearing once. The material sequenced was memory CD4+ T cells from blood. The receptors shown here come from a female donor in good health, serving as a healthy control.

This clonotype has just a few counts. The chain employs TRBV20-1 and TRBJ2-7; D assignment may be TRBD1 or TRBD2 (6 bases each). Germline V CDR1 and CDR2: DFQATT, SNEGSKA (reference sequence). There are 15 residues in the CDR3. V was shortened by 4 bases and J by 0 bases, with 16 bases between the two germline ends. The CDR3 DNA reads as TGCAGTGCTAACACTGTGGAGGGGGGCTCCTACGAGCAGTACTTC. It specifies CSANTVEGGSYEQYF.

The gene calls are TRBV30 and TRBJ2-3, with 7 nucleotides matching TRBD2. The V gene end was trimmed by 5 bases and the J gene end by 2 bases; junction bases not matched to a gene: 4. This CDR3 region has 13 residues. CDR1 and CDR2 (germline): GTSNPN, SVGIG (reference sequence). CDR3 in DNA: TGTGCCTGGGGGAGCGGGACCACAGATACGCAGTATTTT. Residues: CAWGSGTTDTQYF.

This clonotype was seen a few times. This chain joins TRBV6-1 and TRBJ1-1; 8 positions match TRBD1. Trimming at V came to 7 bases and at J to 4 bases, leaving 11 bases not matched to a gene. Per the germline V gene, CDR1 is MNHNS and CDR2 is SASEGT. This CDR3 comprises 15 residues. This chain's CDR3 is CASNQPGTGRTEAFF. DNA of the CDR3: TGTGCCAGCAACCAACCTGGGACAGGACGCACTGAAGCTTTCTTT.

There are a few counts of this clonotype. The CDR3 loop reads CSARGSAGGLYNEQFF. The DNA for the CDR3 is TGCAGTGCTAGGGGGTCAGCGGGAGGACTTTACAATGAGCAGTTCTTC. The genes are TRBV20-1 and TRBJ2-1, with 9 bases fitting TRBD2. Germline-derived CDR1 and CDR2 are DFQATT and SNEGSKA (reference sequence). CDR3 length: 16 amino acids. Losses at the gene ends were 3 bases for V and 4 bases for J; bases not matched to a gene: 10.

The chain employs TRBV5-1 and TRBJ2-7; no definite D call. With 1 base removed from V and 4 bases from J, the gap between germline ends came to 9 bases. CDR3 length equals 13 residues. Per the germline V gene, CDR1 is SGHRS and CDR2 is YFSETQ. Written as DNA, the CDR3 is TGCGCCAGCAGCTTGAGAAGCAGGTACGAGCAGTACTTC. Protein: CASSLRSRYEQYF. Filled out from reference TRBV5-1 and TRBJ2-7, the complete variable domain reads KAGVTQTPRYLIKTRGQQVTLSCSPISGHRSVSWYQQTPGQGLQFLFEYFSETQRNKGNFPGRFSGRQFSNSRSEMNVSTLELGDSALYLCASSLRSRYEQYFGPGTRLTVT.

The chain couples TRBV5-1 to TRBJ1-1; 8 bases agree with TRBD1. Germline lookup yields CDR1 SGHRS and CDR2 YFSETQ. Trimming removed 4 bases from V and 8 bases from J; junction bases left unmatched: 19. The CDR3 runs to 17 residues. CDR3 amino acids: CASSLFSRAATGAEAFF. Here the CDR3 DNA reads TGCGCCAGCAGCCTATTCTCCCGGGCCGCGACAGGGGCGGAAGCTTTCTTT.

This clonotype appeared many times. The chain employs TRBV27 and TRBJ2-1, with 9 bases that match TRBD1. This CDR3 has 12 residues. The V gene's germline CDR1 is MNHEY and CDR2 SMNVEV (reference sequence). V was pared by 5 bases and J by 12 bases, with 5 bases of the junction left unmatched. CDR3 amino acids: CASSQQGAVQFF. For the CDR3, the DNA is TGTGCCAGCAGTCAACAGGGGGCGGTGCAGTTCTTC.

A few counts support this clonotype. The V gene is TRBV4-3, the J gene TRBJ2-3; D gene unclear. The CDR3 is made up of 15 amino acids. Germline loops: CDR1 LGHNA, CDR2 YSLEER. Trimming removed 4 bases at V and 3 bases at J, with 14 bases between. The CDR3 region has the DNA TGCGCCAGCAGCCGAGCACAAGGTTTGACAGATACGCAGTATTTT. Protein: CASSRAQGLTDTQYF.

This clonotype was found many times. V and J are TRBV7-2 and TRBJ2-3; no clear D gene. V was shortened by 1 base and J by 1 base, with 6 bases between the two germline ends. The CDR3 is 14 amino acids. Germline V gene data show CDR1 as SGHTA and CDR2 as FQGNSA. CDR3 amino acids: CASSLGLGTDTQYF. In DNA form, the CDR3 reads TGTGCCAGCAGCTTAGGGCTTGGCACAGATACGCAGTATTTT.

This clonotype was observed at least ten times. The chain carries TRBV5-1 and TRBJ2-5; D not certain. With 0 bases removed from V and 4 bases from J, the gap between germline ends came to 10 bases. Germline V lookup: CDR1 SGHRS, CDR2 YFSETQ. The CDR3 sequence is 14 residues long. Here the CDR3 DNA reads TGCGCCAGCAGCTTGGGCGAATCCAGAGAGACCCAGTACTTC. Amino acids: CASSLGESRETQYF. Using reference TRBV5-1 and TRBJ2-5 for the parts outside the CDR3, the full variable domain is KAGVTQTPRYLIKTRGQQVTLSCSPISGHRSVSWYQQTPGQGLQFLFEYFSETQRNKGNFPGRFSGRQFSNSRSEMNVSTLELGDSALYLCASSLGESRETQYFGPGTRLLVL.

The chain is built from TRBV5-1 and TRBJ1-6; tentative D call: TRBD1 (5 bases). The germline V gene encodes CDR1 SGHRS and CDR2 YFSETQ. Trimming stripped 3 bases from V and 7 bases from J, with 11 bases between. The CDR3 contains 14 residues. The chain's CDR3 is CASSSGTLNSPLHF. The CDR3, as DNA: TGCGCCAGCAGCTCGGGGACCCTCAATTCACCCCTCCACTTT.

The V gene is TRBV30, the J gene TRBJ1-2, with 8 positions matching TRBD1. The CDR3 has 15 residues. The V gene's germline CDR1 is GTSNPN and CDR2 SVGIG (reference sequence). The V gene end was trimmed by 1 base and the J gene end by 5 bases; junction bases not matched to a gene: 9. CDR3 DNA sequence: TGTGCCTGGAGTGCCCCAGGGGGCTTGGGGTATGGCTACACCTTC. This sequence encodes CAWSAPGGLGYGYTF.

This clonotype was recorded a few times. The J gene is TRBJ2-6, the V gene TRBV4-1; D is uncertain. The CDR3 loop spans 16 amino acids. From germline, CDR1 is MGHRA and CDR2 YSYEKL. V was cut by 1 base and J by 2 bases, with 9 bases left in between. CDR3 amino acids: CASSQAGKAGANVLTF. The DNA of the CDR3 is TGCGCCAGCAGCCAAGCAGGAAAGGCTGGGGCCAACGTCCTGACTTTC.

This clonotype was counted a few times. CDR3 sequence: CASSLRTGDGYTF. Here the CDR3 DNA reads TGTGCCAGCAGCTTGAGGACAGGGGATGGCTACACCTTC. The chain joins TRBV7-9 to TRBJ1-2; 9 bases are a match to TRBD1. Germline V gene data show CDR1 as SEHNR and CDR2 as FQNEAQ (reference sequence). J gave up 6 bases and V 3 bases, and 2 bases lay outside the gene matches. This CDR3 region has 13 residues.

V and J are TRBV4-3 and TRBJ2-1; TRBD2 matches at 7 bases. This CDR3 is 14 amino acids long. After removal of 10 bases from V and 4 bases from J, the junction contained 10 bases not matched to a gene. CDR1 and CDR2 from the germline V gene are LGHNA and YSLEER. The CDR3 protein is CAIPKKREYNEQFF. The CDR3 bases are TGCGCCATCCCAAAGAAGCGGGAATACAATGAGCAGTTCTTC.

The rearrangement joins TRBV10-3 to TRBJ2-1; 8 positions match TRBD1. Germline trimming cut 0 bases from V and 9 bases from J; bases unmatched to any gene: 10. Germline V CDR1 and CDR2: ENHRY, SYGVKD. This CDR3 spans 16 amino acids. The CDR3 region has the DNA TGTGCCATCAGTGAGTCGGTCCGACAGGGGAGCGGTGAGCAGTTCTTC. Residues: CAISESVRQGSGEQFF.

V is TRBV9 and J is TRBJ1-1; D is possibly TRBD1 (6 bases). Germline CDR1 SGDLS, CDR2 YYNGEE. This CDR3 has 17 amino acids. V was pared by 4 bases and J by 2 bases, with 21 bases between. In DNA, the CDR3 is TGTGCCAGCAGCTCTCCCCGTAGTGGGGGGCTAAACACTGAAGCTTTCTTT. This sequence encodes CASSSPRSGGLNTEAFF.

This clonotype has a handful of counts. The gene calls are TRBV28 and TRBJ1-6, with D perhaps matching TRBD1 (5 bases). Looked up from germline, CDR1 is MDHEN and CDR2 is SYDVKM. Between the trimmed V and J ends, which lost 2 bases and 8 bases, there was a span of 16 bases. The CDR3 sequence is 16 residues long. DNA for the CDR3: TGTGCCAGCAGTTTAACATCCGGGACCACCTATTCACCCCTCCACTTT. Its protein is CASSLTSGTTYSPLHF.

This clonotype has at least ten counts. The genes are TRBV27 and TRBJ2-7, with 12 bases identical to TRBD2. The CDR3 has 17 residues. Losses at the gene ends were 4 bases for V and 0 bases for J; bases not matched to a gene: 7. Germline assignment: CDR1 MNHEY and CDR2 SMNVEV (reference sequence). DNA for the CDR3: TGTGCCAGCAGTTCCGAGCTAGCGGGAGGGCCCTCCTACGAGCAGTACTTC. Its translation is CASSSELAGGPSYEQYF.

CDR3 residues: CASSRTSGSVIQYF. Here the CDR3 DNA reads TGTGCCAGCAGCCGGACTAGCGGGAGTGTCATTCAGTACTTC. V gene TRBV28 combines with J gene TRBJ2-4, with 13 bases lining up with TRBD2. Unmatched junction bases numbered 5, after V lost 6 bases and J lost 9 bases. CDR1 and CDR2 from the germline V gene are MDHEN and SYDVKM. This CDR3 contains 14 residues.

This clonotype has just a few counts. The chain recombines TRBV20-1 with TRBJ1-3; the D is unclear. The germline V gene encodes CDR1 DFQATT and CDR2 SNEGSKA (reference sequence). The CDR3 has 15 amino acids. V lost 3 bases and J 4 bases, leaving 16 bases between the germline ends. The CDR3 protein is CSASGWLALGNTIYF. The CDR3 DNA follows: TGCAGTGCTAGCGGATGGCTCGCTCTCGGAAACACCATATATTTT.

This clonotype occurred a few times. The chain uses TRBV20-1 and TRBJ2-5; D might be TRBD2 (6 bases). Per germline, CDR1 DFQATT and CDR2 SNEGSKA (reference sequence). Trimming stripped 0 bases from V and 5 bases from J, with 16 bases between. The CDR3 covers 15 residues. The CDR3 DNA sequence: TGCAGTGCTAGAGATTTAGGCCTAAGCGGGGAGACCCAGTACTTC. It specifies CSARDLGLSGETQYF.

In its sample, this clonotype was seen once. With a much larger clone just one base away, this may be a read error. This chain connects TRBV7-2 to TRBJ1-1, with D uncertain. Germline loops: CDR1 SGHTA, CDR2 FQGNSA. The CDR3 spans 13 residues. The CDR3: CASSFSSRTETFF. Written as DNA, the CDR3 is TGTGCCAGCAGCTTCTCCAGTCGTACTGAAACTTTCTTT. Together with reference TRBV7-2 and TRBJ1-1, the CDR3 gives the full variable domain: GAGVSQSPSNKVTEKGKDVELRCDPISGHTALYWYRQSLGQGLEFLIYFQGNSAPDKSGLPSDRFSAERTGGSVSTLTIQRTQQEDSAVYLCASSFSSRTETFFGQGTRLTVV.

This clonotype was counted a few times. The rearrangement uses TRBV11-2 and TRBJ2-1; TRBD2 matches 8 bases. The V gene end was trimmed by 2 bases and the J gene end by 3 bases; junction bases not matched to a gene: 12. CDR3 length: 18 amino acids. Germline CDR1 reads SGHAT; CDR2 reads FQNNGV. DNA of the CDR3: TGTGCCAGCAGCTTACGTCCGATGGCGGGAGGCTTCTACAATGAGCAGTTCTTC. Protein sequence: CASSLRPMAGGFYNEQFF.

In its sample, this clonotype was seen a few times. The J gene is TRBJ2-5, the V gene TRBV20-1; the match to TRBD2 covers 10 bases. Unmatched junction bases numbered 8, after V lost 3 bases and J lost 1 base. The CDR3 is made up of 16 amino acids. Germline loops: CDR1 DFQATT, CDR2 SNEGSKA (reference sequence). The CDR3 region is CSARRGAGGVQETQYF. The DNA for the CDR3 is TGCAGTGCTAGGAGAGGAGCGGGAGGGGTCCAAGAGACCCAGTACTTC.

This clonotype was counted between two and nine times. The J gene is TRBJ1-4, the V gene TRBV15, with TRBD1 as a possible D gene (5 bases). V lost 3 bases to trimming and J lost 11 bases, with 13 bases between them. Germline-derived CDR1 and CDR2 are LNHNV and YYDKDF (reference sequence). This CDR3 contains 13 residues. CDR3 residues: CATSRVGRDKLFF. For the CDR3, the DNA is TGTGCCACCAGCAGGGTGGGACGGGATAAACTGTTTTTT. Variable domain in full (rest from reference TRBV15 and TRBJ1-4): DAMVIQNPRYQVTQFGKPVTLSCSQTLNHNVMYWYQQKSSQAPKLLFHYYDKDFNNEADTPDNFQSRRPNTSFCFLDIRSPGLGDTAMYLCATSRVGRDKLFFGSGTQLSVL.